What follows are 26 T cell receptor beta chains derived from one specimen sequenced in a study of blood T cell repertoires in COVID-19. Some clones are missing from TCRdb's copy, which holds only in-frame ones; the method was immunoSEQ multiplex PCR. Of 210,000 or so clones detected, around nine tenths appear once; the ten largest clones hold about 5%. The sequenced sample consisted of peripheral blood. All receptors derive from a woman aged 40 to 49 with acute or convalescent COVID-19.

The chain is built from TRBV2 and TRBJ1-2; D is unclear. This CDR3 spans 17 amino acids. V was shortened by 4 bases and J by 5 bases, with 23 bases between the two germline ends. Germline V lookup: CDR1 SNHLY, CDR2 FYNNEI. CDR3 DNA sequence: TGTGCCAGCAGTGCCCCGGAGGTGCGCAGGAGAGCTTATGGCTACACCTTC. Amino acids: CASSAPEVRRRAYGYTF.

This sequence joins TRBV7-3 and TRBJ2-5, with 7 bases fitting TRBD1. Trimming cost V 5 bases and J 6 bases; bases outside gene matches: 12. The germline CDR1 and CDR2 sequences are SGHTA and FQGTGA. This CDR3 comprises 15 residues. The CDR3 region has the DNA TGTGCCAGCAGCCAAAATAGACAGGGCATAAAGACCCAGTACTTC. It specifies CASSQNRQGIKTQYF.

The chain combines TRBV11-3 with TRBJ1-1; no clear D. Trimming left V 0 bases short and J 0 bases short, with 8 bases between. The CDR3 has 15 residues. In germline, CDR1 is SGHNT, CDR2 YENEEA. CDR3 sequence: CASSLDGRMNTEAFF. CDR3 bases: TGTGCCAGCAGCTTAGATGGGAGAATGAACACTGAAGCTTTCTTT.

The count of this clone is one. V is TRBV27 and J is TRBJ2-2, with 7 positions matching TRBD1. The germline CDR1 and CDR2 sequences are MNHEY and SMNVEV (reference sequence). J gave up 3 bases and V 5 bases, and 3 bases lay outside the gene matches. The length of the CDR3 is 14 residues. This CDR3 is CASSDRVYTGELFF. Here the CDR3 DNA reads TGTGCCAGCAGTGACAGGGTGTACACCGGGGAGCTGTTTTTT.

In DNA form, the CDR3 reads TGTGCCAGCAGGTTAGGACAGAGCTCCTACAATGAGCAGTTCTTC. Its translation: CASRLGQSSYNEQFF. The chain employs TRBV5-4 and TRBJ2-1; TRBD1 might be the D (6 bases). The V and J ends lost 5 bases and 0 bases respectively, with 12 bases between them. Germline CDR1 reads SGHNT; CDR2 reads YYREEE (reference sequence). CDR3 length: 15 amino acids.

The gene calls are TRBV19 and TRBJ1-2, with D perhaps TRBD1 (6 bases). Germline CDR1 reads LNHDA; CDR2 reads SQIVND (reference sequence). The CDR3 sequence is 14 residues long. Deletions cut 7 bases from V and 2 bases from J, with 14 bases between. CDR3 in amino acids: CASTLGHTNYGYTF. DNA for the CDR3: TGTGCCAGTACCCTGGGACACACAAACTATGGCTACACCTTC.

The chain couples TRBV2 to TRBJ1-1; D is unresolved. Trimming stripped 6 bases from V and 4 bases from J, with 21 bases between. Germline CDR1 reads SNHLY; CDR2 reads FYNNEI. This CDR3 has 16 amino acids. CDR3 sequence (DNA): TGTGCCAGCAGCGTTTCTATGCCCGGGATGGGCACTGAAGCTTTCTTT. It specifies CASSVSMPGMGTEAFF.

CDR3 in DNA: TGTGCCAGCAGTCGAGCGGGGGAGGGGTACAATGAGCAGTTCTTC. It encodes CASSRAGEGYNEQFF. V usage is TRBV6-5 and J usage is TRBJ2-1; TRBD2 aligns across 8 bases. Germline CDR1 and CDR2: MNHEY and SVGAGI. V gave up 5 bases and J gave up 4 bases; unmatched junction bases: 7. This CDR3 spans 15 amino acids.

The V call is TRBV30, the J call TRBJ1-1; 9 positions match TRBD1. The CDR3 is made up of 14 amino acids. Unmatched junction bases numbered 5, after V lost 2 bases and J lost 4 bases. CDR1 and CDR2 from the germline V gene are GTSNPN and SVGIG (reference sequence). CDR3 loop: CAWSRGTGPTEAFF. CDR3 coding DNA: TGTGCCTGGAGTCGCGGGACAGGGCCCACTGAAGCTTTCTTT.

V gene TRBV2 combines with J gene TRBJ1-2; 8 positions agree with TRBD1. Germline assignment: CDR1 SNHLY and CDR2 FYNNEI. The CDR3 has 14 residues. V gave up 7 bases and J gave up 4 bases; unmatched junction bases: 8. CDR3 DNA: TGTGCCAGCACACGCGACAGGGGTCCCTATGGCTACACCTTC. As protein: CASTRDRGPYGYTF.

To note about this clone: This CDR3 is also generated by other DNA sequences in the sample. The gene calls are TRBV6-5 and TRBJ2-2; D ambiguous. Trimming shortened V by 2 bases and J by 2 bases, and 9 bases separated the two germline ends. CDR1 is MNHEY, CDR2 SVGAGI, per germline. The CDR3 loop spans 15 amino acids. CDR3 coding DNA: TGTGCCAGCAGTTACCACGGAGTCAACACCGGGGAGCTGTTTTTT. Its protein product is CASSYHGVNTGELFF.

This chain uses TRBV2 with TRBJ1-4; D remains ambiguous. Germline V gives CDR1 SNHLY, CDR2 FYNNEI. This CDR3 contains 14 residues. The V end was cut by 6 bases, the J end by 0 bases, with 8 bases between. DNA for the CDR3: TGTGCCAGCAGGCGGGCCGCAACTAATGAAAAACTGTTTTTT. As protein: CASRRAATNEKLFF.

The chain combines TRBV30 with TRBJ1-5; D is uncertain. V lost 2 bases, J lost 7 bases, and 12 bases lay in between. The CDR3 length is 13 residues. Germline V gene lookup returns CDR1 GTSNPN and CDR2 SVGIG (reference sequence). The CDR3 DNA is TGTGCCTGGAGTAGGGAGGGTACGCAGCCCCAGCATTTT. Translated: CAWSREGTQPQHF.

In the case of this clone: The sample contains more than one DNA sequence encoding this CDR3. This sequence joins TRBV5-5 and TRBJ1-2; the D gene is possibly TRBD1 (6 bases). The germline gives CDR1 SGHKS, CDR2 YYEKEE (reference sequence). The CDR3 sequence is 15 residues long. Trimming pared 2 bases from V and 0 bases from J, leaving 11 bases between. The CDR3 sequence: CASSFLDRTNYGYTF. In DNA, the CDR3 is TGTGCCAGCAGCTTCCTTGACAGGACTAACTATGGCTACACCTTC.

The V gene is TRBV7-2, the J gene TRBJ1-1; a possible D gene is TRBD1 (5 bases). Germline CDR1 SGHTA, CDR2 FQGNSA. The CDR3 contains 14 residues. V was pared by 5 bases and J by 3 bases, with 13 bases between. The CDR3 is CASSAGRGYTEAFF. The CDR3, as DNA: TGTGCCAGCAGCGCCGGACGGGGGTACACTGAAGCTTTCTTT.

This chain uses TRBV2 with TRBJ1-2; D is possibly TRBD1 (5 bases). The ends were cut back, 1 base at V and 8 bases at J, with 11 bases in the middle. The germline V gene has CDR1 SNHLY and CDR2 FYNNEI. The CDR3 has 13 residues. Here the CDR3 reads CASSEGGGTGYTF. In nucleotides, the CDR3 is TGTGCCAGCAGTGAAGGGGGGGGTACGGGCTACACCTTC.

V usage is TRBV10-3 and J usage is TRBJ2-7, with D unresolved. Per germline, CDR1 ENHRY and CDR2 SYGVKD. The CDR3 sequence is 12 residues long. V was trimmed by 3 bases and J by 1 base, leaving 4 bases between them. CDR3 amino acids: CAISDTSYEQYV. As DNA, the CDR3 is TGTGCCATCAGTGACACTTCCTACGAGCAGTACGTC.

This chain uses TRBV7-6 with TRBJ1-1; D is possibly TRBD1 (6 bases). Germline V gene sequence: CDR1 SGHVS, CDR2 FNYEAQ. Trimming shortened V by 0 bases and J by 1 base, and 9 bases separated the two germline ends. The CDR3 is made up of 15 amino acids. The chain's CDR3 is CASSLAGGRNTEAFF. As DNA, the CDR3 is TGTGCCAGCAGCTTAGCAGGGGGAAGGAACACTGAAGCTTTCTTT.

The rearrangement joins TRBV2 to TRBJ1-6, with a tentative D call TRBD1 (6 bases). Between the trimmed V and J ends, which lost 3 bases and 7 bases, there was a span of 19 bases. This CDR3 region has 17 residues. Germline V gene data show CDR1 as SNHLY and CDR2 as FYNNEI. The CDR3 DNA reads TGTGCCAGCAGTGACGGAACCCAGGGGACCCACAATTCACCCCTCCACTTT. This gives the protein CASSDGTQGTHNSPLHF.

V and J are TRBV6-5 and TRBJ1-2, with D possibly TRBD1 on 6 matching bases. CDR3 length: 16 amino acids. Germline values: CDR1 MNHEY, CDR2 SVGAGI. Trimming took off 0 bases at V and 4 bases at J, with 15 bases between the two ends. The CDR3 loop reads CASSYSNREGSYGYTF. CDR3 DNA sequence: TGTGCCAGCAGTTACTCAAACAGGGAGGGGAGCTATGGCTACACCTTC.

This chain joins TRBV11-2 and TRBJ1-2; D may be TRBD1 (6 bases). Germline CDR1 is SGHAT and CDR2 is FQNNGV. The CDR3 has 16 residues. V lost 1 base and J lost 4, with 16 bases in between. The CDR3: CASSLVSGDLGYGYTF. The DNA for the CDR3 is TGTGCCAGCAGCTTAGTTTCAGGGGACCTGGGCTATGGCTACACCTTC. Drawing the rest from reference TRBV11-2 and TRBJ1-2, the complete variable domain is EAGVAQSPRYKIIEKRQSVAFWCNPISGHATLYWYQQILGQGPKLLIQFQNNGVVDDSQLPKDRFSAERLKGVDSTLKIQPAKLEDSAVYLCASSLVSGDLGYGYTFGSGTRLTVV.

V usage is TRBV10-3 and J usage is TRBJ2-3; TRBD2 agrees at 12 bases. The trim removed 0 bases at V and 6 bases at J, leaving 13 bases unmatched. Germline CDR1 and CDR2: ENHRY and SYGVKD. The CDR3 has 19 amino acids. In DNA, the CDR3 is TGTGCCATCAGTGAGTCCCGGCTAGCGGGGGGGCCAAGGCGGGATACGCAGTATTTT. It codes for CAISESRLAGGPRRDTQYF.

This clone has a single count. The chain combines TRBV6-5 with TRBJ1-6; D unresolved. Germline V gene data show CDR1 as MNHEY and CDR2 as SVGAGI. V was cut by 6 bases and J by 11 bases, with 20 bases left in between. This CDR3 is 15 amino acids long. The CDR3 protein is CASRSRLGENPPLHF. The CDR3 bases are TGTGCCAGCAGGAGCCGTCTAGGAGAAAATCCACCCCTCCACTTT.

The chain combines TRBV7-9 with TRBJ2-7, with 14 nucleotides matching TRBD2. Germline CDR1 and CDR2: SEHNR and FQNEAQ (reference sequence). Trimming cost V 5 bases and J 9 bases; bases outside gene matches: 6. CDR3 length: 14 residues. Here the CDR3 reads CASSATSGGARQYV. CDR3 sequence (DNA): TGTGCCAGCAGCGCGACTAGCGGGGGGGCCCGGCAGTACGTC.

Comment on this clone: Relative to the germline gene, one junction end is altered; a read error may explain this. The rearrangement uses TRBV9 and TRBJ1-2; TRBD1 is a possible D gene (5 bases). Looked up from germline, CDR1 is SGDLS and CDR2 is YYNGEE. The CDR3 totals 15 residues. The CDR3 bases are TGTCCCAGCAGTATTTACGGGGGGGTGGGCTATGGCTACACCTTC. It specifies CPSSIYGGVGYGYTF.

The CDR3 DNA reads as TGTGCCAGCAGCCTAACAGGGGACTCTGGAAACACCATATATTTT. Translation gives CASSLTGDSGNTIYF. This chain uses TRBV13 with TRBJ1-3; 7 bases are a match to TRBD1. Looked up from germline, CDR1 is PRHDT and CDR2 is FYEKMQ (reference sequence). After removal of 5 bases from V and 0 bases from J, the junction contained 4 bases not matched to a gene. The CDR3 has 15 amino acids. Combining the CDR3 with reference TRBV13 and TRBJ1-3 gives the whole variable domain AAGVIQSPRHLIKEKRETATLKCYPIPRHDTVYWYQQGPGQDPQFLISFYEKMQSDKGSIPDRFSAQQFSDYHSELNMSSLELGDSALYFCASSLTGDSGNTIYFGEGSWLTVV.